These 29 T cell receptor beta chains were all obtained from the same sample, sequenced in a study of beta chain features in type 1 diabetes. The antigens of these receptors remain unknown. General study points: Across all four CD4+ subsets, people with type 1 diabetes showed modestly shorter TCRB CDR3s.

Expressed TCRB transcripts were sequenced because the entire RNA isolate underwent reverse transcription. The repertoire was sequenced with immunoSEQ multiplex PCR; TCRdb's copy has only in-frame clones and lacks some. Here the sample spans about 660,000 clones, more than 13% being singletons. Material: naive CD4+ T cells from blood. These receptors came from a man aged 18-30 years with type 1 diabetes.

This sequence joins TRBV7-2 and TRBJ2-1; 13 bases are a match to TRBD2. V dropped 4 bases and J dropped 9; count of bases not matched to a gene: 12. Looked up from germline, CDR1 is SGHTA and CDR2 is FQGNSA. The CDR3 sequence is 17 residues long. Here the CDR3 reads CASSSTRRTSGSSEQFF. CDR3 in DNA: TGTGCCAGCAGCTCCACCAGACGGACTAGCGGGAGCAGTGAGCAGTTCTTC.

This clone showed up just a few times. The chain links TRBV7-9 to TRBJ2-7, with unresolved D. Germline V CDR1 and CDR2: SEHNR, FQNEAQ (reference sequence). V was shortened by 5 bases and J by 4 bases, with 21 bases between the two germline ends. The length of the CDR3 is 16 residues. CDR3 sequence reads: CASSPRTAQIWYEQYF. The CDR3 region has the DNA TGTGCCAGCAGCCCTAGGACCGCCCAAATATGGTACGAGCAGTACTTC.

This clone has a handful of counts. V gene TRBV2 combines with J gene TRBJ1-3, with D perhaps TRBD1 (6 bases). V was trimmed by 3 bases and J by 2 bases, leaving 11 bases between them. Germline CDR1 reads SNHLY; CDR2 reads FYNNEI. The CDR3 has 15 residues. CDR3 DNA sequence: TGTGCCAGCAGTGAGAGTACAGGGACTGGAAACACCATATATTTT. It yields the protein CASSESTGTGNTIYF.

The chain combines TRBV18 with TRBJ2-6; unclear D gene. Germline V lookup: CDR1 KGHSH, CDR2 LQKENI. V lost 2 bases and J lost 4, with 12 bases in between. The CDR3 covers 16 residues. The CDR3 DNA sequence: TGTGCCAGCTCACCAACCGAGCTGTCGGGGGCCAACGTCCTGACTTTC. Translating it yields CASSPTELSGANVLTF.

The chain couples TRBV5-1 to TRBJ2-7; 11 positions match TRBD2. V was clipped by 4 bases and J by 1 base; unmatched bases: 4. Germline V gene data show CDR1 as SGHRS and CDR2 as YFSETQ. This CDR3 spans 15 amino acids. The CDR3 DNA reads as TGCGCCAGCAGCATCGGACTAGCGGGTTCCTACGAGCAGTACTTC. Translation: CASSIGLAGSYEQYF.

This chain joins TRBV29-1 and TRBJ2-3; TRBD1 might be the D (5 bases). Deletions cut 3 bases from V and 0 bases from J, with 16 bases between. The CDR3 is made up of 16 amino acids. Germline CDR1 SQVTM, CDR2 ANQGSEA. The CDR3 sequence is CSVDDHRQFSTDTQYF. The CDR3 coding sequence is TGCAGCGTTGACGACCACCGACAGTTTAGCACAGATACGCAGTATTTT.

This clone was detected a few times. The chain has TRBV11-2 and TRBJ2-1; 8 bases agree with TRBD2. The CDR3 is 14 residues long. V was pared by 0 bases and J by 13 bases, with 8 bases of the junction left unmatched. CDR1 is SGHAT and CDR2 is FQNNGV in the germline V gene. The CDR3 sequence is CASSLDRGGTRQFF. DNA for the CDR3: TGTGCCAGCAGCTTAGATCGGGGCGGGACTAGACAGTTCTTC.

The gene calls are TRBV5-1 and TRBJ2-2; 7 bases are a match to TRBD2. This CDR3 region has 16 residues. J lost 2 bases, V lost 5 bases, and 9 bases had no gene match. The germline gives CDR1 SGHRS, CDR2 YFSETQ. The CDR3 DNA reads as TGCGCCAGCAGAGACTCTAGCGGTCCCAACACCGGGGAGCTGTTTTTT. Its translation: CASRDSSGPNTGELFF.

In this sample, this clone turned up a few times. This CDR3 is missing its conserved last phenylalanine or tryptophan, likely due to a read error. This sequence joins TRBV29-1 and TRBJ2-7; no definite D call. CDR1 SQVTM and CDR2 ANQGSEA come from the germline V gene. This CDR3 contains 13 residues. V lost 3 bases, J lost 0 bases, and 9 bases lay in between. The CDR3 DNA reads TGCAGCGTTGAGTCCGGAACCTCCTACGAGCAGTACCTC. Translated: CSVESGTSYEQYL.

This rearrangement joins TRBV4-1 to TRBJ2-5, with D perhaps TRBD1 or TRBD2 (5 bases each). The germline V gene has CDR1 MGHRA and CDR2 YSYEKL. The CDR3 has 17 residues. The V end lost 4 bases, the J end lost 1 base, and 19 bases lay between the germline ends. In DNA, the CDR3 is TGCGCCAGCAGCCCACGCTCAGGGCCAGCGGCCCAAGAGACCCAGTACTTC. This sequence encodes CASSPRSGPAAQETQYF.

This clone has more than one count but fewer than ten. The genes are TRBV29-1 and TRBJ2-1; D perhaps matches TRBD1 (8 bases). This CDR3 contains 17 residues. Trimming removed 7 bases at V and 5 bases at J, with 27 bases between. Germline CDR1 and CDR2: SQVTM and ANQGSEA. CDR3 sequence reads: CSGYGTGSSGGNNEQFF. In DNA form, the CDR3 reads TGCAGCGGTTACGGGACAGGTTCATCCGGGGGGAACAATGAGCAGTTCTTC.

CDR3 amino acids: CAISVGEDTEAFF. CDR3 bases: TGTGCCATCAGTGTAGGAGAGGACACTGAAGCTTTCTTT. The chain couples TRBV10-3 to TRBJ1-1; the D is unclear. This CDR3 spans 13 amino acids. CDR1 ENHRY and CDR2 SYGVKD come from the germline V gene. Trimming removed 4 bases at V and 3 bases at J, with 9 bases between.

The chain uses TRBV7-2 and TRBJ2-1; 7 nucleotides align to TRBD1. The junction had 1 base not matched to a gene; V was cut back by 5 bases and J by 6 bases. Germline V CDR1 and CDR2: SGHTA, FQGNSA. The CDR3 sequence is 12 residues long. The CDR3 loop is CASSRDSNEQFF. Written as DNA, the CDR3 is TGTGCCAGCAGCCGGGACAGCAATGAGCAGTTCTTC.

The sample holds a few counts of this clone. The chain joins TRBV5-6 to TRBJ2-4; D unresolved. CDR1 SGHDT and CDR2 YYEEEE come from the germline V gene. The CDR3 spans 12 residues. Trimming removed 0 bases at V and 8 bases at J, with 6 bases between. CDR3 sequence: CASSLGRDIQYF. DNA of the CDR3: TGTGCCAGCAGCTTGGGTAGAGACATTCAGTACTTC.

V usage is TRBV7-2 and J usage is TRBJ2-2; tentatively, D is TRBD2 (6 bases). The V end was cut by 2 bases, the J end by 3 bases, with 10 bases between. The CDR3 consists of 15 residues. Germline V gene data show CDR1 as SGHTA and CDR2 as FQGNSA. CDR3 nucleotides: TGTGCCAGCAGCTTATTCGGCGGGGACACCGGGGAGCTGTTTTTT. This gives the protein CASSLFGGDTGELFF.

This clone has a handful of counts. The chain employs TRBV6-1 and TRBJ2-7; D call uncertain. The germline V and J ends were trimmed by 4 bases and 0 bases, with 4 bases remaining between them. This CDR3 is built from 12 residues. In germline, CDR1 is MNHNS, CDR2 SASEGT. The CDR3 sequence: CASSAYSYEQYF. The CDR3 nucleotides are TGTGCCAGCAGTGCTTACTCCTACGAGCAGTACTTC.

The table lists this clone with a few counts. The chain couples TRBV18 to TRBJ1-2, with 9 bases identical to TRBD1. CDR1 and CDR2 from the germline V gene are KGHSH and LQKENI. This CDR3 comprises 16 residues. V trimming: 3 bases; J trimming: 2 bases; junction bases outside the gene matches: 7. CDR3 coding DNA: TGTGCCAGCTCACCGTTGGGACAGGGATTAAACTATGGCTACACCTTC. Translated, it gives CASSPLGQGLNYGYTF.

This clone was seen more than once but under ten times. The CDR3 sequence: CAISERGDQPQHF. Here the CDR3 DNA reads TGTGCCATCAGTGAGAGGGGAGATCAGCCCCAGCATTTT. The chain combines TRBV10-3 with TRBJ1-5; possible D gene TRBD1, 5 bases. V lost 2 bases and J 5 bases, leaving 7 bases between the germline ends. CDR1 and CDR2 from the germline V gene are ENHRY and SYGVKD. The CDR3 runs to 13 residues.

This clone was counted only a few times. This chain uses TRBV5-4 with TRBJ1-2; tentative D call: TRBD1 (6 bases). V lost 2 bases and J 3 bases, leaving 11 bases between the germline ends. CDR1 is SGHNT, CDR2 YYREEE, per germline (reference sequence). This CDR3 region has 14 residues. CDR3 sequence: CASSLGTLYYGYTF. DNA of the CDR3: TGTGCCAGCAGCTTAGGGACATTATACTATGGCTACACCTTC. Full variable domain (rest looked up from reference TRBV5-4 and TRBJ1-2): ETGVTQSPTHLIKTRGQQVTLRCSSQSGHNTVSWYQQALGQGPQFIFQYYREEENGRGNFPPRFSGLQFPNYSSELNVNALELDDSALYLCASSLGTLYYGYTFGSGTRLTVV.

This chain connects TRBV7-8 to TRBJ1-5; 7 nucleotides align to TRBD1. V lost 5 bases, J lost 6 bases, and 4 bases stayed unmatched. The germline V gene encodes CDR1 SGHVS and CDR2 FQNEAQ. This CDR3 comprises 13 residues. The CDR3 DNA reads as TGTGCCAGCAGCCGACAGGGAGGTCAGCCCCAGCATTTT. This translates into CASSRQGGQPQHF.

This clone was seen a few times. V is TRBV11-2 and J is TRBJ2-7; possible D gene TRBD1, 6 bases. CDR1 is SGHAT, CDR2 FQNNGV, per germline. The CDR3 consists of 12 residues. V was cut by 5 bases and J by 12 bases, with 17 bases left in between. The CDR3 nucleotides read TGTGCCAGCAGCCTCGGACAGACCGGCCGGTACTTC. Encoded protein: CASSLGQTGRYF.

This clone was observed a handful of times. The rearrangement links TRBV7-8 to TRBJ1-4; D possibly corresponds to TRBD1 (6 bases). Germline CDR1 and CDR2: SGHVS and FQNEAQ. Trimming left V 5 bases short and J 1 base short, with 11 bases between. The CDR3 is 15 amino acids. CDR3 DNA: TGTGCCAGCAGCCCCTACAGGGAAACTAATGAAAAACTGTTTTTT. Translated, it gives CASSPYRETNEKLFF.

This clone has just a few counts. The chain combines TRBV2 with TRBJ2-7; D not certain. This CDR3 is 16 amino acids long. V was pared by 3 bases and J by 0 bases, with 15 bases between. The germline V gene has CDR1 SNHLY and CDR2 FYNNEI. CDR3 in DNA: TGTGCCAGCAGTGATTGGGGTGTGGAAAGCTCCTACGAGCAGTACTTC. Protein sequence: CASSDWGVESSYEQYF.

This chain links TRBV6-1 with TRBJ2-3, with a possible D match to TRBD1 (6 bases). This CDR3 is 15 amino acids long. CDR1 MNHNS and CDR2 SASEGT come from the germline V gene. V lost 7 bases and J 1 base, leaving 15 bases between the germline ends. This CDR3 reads CASTQRQARTDTQYF. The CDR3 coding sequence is TGTGCCAGCACCCAGAGACAGGCCCGCACAGATACGCAGTATTTT.

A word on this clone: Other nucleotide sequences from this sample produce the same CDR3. In DNA, the CDR3 is TGTGCCAGCAGCTTGACAGGGGGCTCCTACGAGCAGTACTTC. It translates to CASSLTGGSYEQYF. This chain uses TRBV7-3 with TRBJ2-7, with TRBD1 matching 9 bases. Germline loops: CDR1 SGHTA, CDR2 FQGTGA. The trim removed 3 bases at V and 0 bases at J, leaving 0 bases unmatched. The CDR3 covers 14 residues.

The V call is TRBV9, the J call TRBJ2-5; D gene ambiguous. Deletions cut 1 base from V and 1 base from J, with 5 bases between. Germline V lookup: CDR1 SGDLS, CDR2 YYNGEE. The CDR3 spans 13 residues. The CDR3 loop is CASSVTFQETQYF. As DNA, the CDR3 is TGTGCCAGCAGCGTAACGTTCCAAGAGACCCAGTACTTC. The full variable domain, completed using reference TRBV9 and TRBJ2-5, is DSGVTQTPKHLITATGQRVTLRCSPRSGDLSVYWYQQSLDQGLQFLIQYYNGEERAKGNILERFSAQQFPDLHSELNLSSLELGDSALYFCASSVTFQETQYFGPGTRLLVL.

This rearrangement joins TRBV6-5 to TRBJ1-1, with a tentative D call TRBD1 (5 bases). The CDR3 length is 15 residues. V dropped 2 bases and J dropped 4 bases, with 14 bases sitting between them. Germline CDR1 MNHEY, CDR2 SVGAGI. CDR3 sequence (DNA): TGTGCCAGCAGTTACCTCGACAGCCTAGGCACTGAAGCTTTCTTT. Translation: CASSYLDSLGTEAFF.

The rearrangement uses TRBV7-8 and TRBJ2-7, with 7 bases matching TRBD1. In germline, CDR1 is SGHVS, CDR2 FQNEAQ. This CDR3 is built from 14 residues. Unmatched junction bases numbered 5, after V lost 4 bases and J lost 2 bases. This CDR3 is CASSSNQGAYEQYF. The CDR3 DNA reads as TGTGCCAGCAGCTCAAATCAGGGGGCCTACGAGCAGTACTTC.

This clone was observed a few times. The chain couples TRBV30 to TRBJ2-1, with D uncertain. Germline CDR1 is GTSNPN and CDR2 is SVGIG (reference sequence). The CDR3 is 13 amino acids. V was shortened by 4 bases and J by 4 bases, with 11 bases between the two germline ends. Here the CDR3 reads CAWNGELYNEQFF. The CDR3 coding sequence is TGTGCCTGGAATGGGGAATTATACAATGAGCAGTTCTTC.